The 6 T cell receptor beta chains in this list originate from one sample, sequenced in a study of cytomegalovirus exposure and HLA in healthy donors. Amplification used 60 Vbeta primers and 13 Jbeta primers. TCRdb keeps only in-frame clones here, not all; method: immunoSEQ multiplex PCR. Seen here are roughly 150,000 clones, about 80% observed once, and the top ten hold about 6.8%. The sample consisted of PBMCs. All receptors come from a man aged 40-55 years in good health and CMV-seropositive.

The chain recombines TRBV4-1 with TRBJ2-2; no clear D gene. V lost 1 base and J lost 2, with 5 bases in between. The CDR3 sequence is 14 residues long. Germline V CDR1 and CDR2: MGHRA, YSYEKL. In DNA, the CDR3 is TGCGCCAGCAGCCAAGTAGCCAACACCGGGGAGCTGTTTTTT. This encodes CASSQVANTGELFF.

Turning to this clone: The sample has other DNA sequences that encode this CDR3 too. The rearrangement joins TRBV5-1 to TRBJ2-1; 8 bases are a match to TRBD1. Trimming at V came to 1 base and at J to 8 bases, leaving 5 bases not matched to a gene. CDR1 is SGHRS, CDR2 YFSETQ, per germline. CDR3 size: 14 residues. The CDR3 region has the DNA TGCGCCAGCAGCTTGAGGCAGGGGGCGGATGAGCAGTTCTTC. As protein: CASSLRQGADEQFF.

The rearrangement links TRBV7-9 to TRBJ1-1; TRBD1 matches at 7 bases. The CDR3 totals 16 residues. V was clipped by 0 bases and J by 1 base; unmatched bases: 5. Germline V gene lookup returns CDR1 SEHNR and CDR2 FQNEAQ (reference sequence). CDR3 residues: CASSLAGGTANTEAFF. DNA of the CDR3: TGTGCCAGCAGCTTAGCAGGAGGGACAGCGAACACTGAAGCTTTCTTT.

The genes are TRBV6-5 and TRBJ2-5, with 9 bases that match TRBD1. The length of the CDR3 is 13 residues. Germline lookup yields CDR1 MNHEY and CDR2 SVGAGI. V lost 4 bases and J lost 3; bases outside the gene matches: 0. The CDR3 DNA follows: TGTGCCAGCAGTTGGGACAGGGAAGAGACCCAGTACTTC. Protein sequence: CASSWDREETQYF.

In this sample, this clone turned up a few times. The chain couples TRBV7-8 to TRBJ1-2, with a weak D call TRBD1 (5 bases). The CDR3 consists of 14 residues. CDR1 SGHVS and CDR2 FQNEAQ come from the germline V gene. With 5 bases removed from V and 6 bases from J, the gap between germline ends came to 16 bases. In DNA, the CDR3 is TGTGCCAGCAGCCCCGGGAGGGGAATTCATGGCTACACCTTC. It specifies CASSPGRGIHGYTF. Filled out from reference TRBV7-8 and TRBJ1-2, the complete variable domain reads GAGVSQSPRYKVAKRGQDVALRCDPISGHVSLFWYQQALGQGPEFLTYFQNEAQLDKSGLPSDRFFAERPEGSVSTLKIQRTQQEDSAVYLCASSPGRGIHGYTFGSGTRLTVV.

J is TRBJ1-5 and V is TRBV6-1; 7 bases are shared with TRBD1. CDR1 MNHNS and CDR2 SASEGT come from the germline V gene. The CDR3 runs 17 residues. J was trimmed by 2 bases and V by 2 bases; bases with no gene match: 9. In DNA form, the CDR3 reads TGTGCCAGCAGTGAAAGGCCGACAGGGTCGGGCAATCAGCCCCAGCATTTT. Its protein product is CASSERPTGSGNQPQHF.